The present entry profiles one T cell receptor (beta chain) with its context. Its antigen is currently unknown. An even split of each subset's genomic DNA across several immunoSEQ plates was performed. Per the study methods: Without quality scores, immunoSEQ junctional reads could not be filtered like full-length reads. The data were produced by immunoSEQ multiplex PCR, yet TCRdb's version contains in-frame clones alone and is incomplete. For V, J and clone size, that table is used; D and trimming come from the DNA. The data contain 1.4 million to 1.5 million clones, roughly 97% of them singletons. The germline V and J ends were trimmed by 3 bases and 7 bases, with 9 bases remaining between them. This CDR3 comprises 13 residues. Per germline, CDR1 SEHNR and CDR2 FQNEAQ (reference sequence). The sample comes from a study of shared clonotypes between healthy human individuals. The study, taken as a whole, reports: The researchers took only blood, and tissue repertoires probably look different.

This chain joins TRBV7-9 and TRBJ2-2; D is uncertain. The sequenced material came from naive CD4+ T cells sorted from blood. This sample's subset: CD45RA+ positively selected. This clonotype was obtained from a young man in good health. CDR3 nucleotide sequence: TGTGCCAGCAGCTTCTTATTTAGCGGGGAGCTGTTTTTT. Translating gives CASSFLFSGELFF. Variable domain in full (rest from reference TRBV7-9 and TRBJ2-2): DTGVSQNPRHKITKRGQNVTFRCDPISEHNRLYWYRQTLGQGPEFLTYFQNEAQLEKSRLLSDRFSAERPKGSFSTLEIQRTEQGDSAMYLCASSFLFSGELFFGEGSRLTVL.